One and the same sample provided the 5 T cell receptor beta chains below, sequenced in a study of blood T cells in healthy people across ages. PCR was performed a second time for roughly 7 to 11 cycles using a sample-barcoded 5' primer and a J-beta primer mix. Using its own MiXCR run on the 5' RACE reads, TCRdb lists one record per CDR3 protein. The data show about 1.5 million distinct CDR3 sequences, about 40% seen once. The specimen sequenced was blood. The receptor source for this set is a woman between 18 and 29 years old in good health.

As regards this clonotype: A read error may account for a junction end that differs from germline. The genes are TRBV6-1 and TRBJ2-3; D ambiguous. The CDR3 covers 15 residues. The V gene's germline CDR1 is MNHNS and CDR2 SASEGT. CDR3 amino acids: CANSSPRPERDTQYF. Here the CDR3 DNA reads TGTGCCAACAGTTCACCCCGACCAGAGAGAGATACGCAGTATTTT.

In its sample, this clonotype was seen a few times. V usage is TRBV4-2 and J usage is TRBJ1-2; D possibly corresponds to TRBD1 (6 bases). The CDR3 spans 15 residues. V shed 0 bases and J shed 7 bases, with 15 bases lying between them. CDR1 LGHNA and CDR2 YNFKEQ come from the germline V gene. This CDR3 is CASSQELRTAGGYTF. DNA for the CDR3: TGTGCCAGCAGCCAAGAGTTGCGGACAGCTGGTGGCTACACCTTC.

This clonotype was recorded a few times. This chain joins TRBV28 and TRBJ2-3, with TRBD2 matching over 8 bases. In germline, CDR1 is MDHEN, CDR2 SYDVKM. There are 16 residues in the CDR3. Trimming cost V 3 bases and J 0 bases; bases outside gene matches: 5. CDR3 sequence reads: CASSLSSGTSTDTQYF. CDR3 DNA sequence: TGTGCCAGCAGTTTGAGTAGCGGGACTAGCACAGATACGCAGTATTTT.

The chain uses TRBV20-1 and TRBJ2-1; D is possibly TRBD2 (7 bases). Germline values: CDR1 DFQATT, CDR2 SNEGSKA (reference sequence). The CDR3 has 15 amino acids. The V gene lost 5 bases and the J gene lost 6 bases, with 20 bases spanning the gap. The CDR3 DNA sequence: TGCAGTGCTGGTGACTTAGGGGGAGGGACCAATGAGCAGTTCTTC. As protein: CSAGDLGGGTNEQFF.

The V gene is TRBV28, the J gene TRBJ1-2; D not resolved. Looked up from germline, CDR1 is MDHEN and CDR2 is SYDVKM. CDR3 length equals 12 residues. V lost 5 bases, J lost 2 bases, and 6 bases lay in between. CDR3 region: CASSRVNYGYTF. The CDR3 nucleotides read TGTGCCAGCAGTCGAGTCAACTATGGCTACACCTTC.